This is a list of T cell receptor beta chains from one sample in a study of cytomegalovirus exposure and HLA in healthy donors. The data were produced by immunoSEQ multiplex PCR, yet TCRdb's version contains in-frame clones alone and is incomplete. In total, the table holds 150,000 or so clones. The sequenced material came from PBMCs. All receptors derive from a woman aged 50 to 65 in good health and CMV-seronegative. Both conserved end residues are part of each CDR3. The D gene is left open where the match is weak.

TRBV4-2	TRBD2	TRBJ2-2	TGTGCCAGCAGCCAAGGTCTAGCGGTGACCGGGGAGCTGTTTTTT	CASSQGLAVTGELFF
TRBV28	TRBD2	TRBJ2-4	TGTGCCAGCAGTTTACCGGCGGTAGGGACTAGCGGATCCCTAGCCAAAAACATTCAGTACTTC	CASSLPAVGTSGSLAKNIQYF
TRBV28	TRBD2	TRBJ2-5	TGTGCCAGCAGTTTGGTAGCGGGAGGGCCCCGGGAGACCCAGTACTTC	CASSLVAGGPRETQYF
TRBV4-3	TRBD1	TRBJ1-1	TGCGCCAGCAGCCAAGAGGTGACAGGGTTGGCTTTCTTT	CASSQEVTGLAFF
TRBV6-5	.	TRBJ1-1	TGTGCCAGCAGTTACCGTGGGGCACGAGAAGCTTTCTTT	CASSYRGAREAFF
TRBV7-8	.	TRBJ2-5	TGTGCCAGCAGCTTAGGACAGGCCCCCGAGACCCAGTACTTC	CASSLGQAPETQYF
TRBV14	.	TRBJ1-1	TGTGCCAGCAGCCAACTACAGGGGAACACTGAAGCTTTCTTT	CASSQLQGNTEAFF
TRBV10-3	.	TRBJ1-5	TGTGCCATCAGTGAGGTGGGAGGTCAGCCCCAGCATTTT	CAISEVGGQPQHF
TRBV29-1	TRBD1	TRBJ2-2	TGCAGCGTTACTCAACAGGGGGCCGGGGAGCTGTTTTTT	CSVTQQGAGELFF
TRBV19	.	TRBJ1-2	TGTGCCAGTAGTCTTTGGCAGAACTATGGCTACACCTTC	CASSLWQNYGYTF
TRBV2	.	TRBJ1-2	TGTGCCAGCAGTGAAGAGGGTTTCTCGGGGTATGGCTACACCTTC	CASSEEGFSGYGYTF
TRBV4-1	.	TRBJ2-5	TGCGCCAGCAGCCAAAGTCCCGCGCAGGTGGAGACCCAGTACTTC	CASSQSPAQVETQYF
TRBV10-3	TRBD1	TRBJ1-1	TGTGCCATCAGGGGACAGGGCGGCGATGGCACTGAAGCTTTCTTT	CAIRGQGGDGTEAFF
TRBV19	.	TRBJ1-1	TGTGCCAGTATGGGAACAGGCGCTGCATTTGAGGCTTTCTTT	CASMGTGAAFEAFF
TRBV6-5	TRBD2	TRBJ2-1	TGTGCCAGCAGTCCGGGACTAAATCATGAGCAGTTCTTC	CASSPGLNHEQFF
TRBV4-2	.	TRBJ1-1	TGTGCCAGCAGCCAAGATAGGGCAGGGTGGCCCGACACTGAAGCTTTCTTT	CASSQDRAGWPDTEAFF
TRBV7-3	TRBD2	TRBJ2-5	TGTGCCAGCAGCTTAATACCTAGCGGGAAAGAGACCCAGTACTTC	CASSLIPSGKETQYF
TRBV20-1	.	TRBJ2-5	TGCAGCGCCGGGGAGCAGTACTTC	CSAGEQYF
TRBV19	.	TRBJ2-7	TGTGCCAGTAGTATAGAATTAGGGGCCCTAACCTACGAGCAGTACTTC	CASSIELGALTYEQYF
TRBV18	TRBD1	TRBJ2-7	TGTGCCAGCTCACCATCTTCACGGGACAGGGGTTTCAACGAGCAGTACTTC	CASSPSSRDRGFNEQYF
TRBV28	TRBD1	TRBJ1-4	TGTGCCAGCAGTCAGGACAGGAGGAGGGAAAAACTGTTTTTT	CASSQDRRREKLFF
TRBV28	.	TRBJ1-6	TGTGCCAGCCGGTGGACAGTTTATAATTCACCCCTCCACTTT	CASRWTVYNSPLHF
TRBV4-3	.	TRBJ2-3	TGCGCCAGCAGCCAAGATCCTGGGCTGGCAGATACGCAGTATTTT	CASSQDPGLADTQYF
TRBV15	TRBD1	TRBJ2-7	TGTGCCACCAGCATCCCCGGGACAGCGGACTACGAGCAGTACTTC	CATSIPGTADYEQYF
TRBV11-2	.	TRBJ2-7	TGTGCCAGCAACGACGGACAGAACTACGAGCAGTACTTC	CASNDGQNYEQYF
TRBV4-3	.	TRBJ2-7	TGCGCCAGCAGCCAGTCTCGGAGGCACGACACCTACGAGCAGTACTTC	CASSQSRRHDTYEQYF
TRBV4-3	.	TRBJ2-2	TGCGCCAGCAGCCAAGACCCCAAGGGGGCCGGGGAGCTGTTTTTT	CASSQDPKGAGELFF
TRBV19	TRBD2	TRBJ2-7	TGTGCCAGTAGTATCCCCCCACCCACGCTAGCGGGAGCGGGCGAGCAGTACTTC	CASSIPPPTLAGAGEQYF
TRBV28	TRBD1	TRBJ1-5	TGTGCCAGCAGCCCTGTCGACAGGGCAAGTCAGCCCCAGCATTTT	CASSPVDRASQPQHF
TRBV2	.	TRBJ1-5	TGTGCCAGCAGTTCGGGACAATTCCCGCCCCAGCATTTT	CASSSGQFPPQHF
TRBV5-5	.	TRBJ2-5	TGTGCCAGCAGCTTGGGGACACTTCAAGAGACCCAGTACTTC	CASSLGTLQETQYF
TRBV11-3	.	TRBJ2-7	TGTGCCAGCAGCGCCCAGGGAAGCGAGCAGTACTTC	CASSAQGSEQYF
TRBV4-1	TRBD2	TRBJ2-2	TGCGCCAGCAGCCAACGATTAGCGGGAGTTTACACCGGGGAGCTGTTTTTT	CASSQRLAGVYTGELFF
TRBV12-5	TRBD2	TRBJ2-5	TGTGCTAGTGGTTTGGTAGCGCGGGGGACCGAGACCCAGTACTTC	CASGLVARGTETQYF
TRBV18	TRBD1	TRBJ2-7	TGTGCCAGCTCACCGGGAACAGGGGACTACGAGCAGTACTTC	CASSPGTGDYEQYF
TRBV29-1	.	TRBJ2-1	TGCAGCGTCCGGAGCTTCGGCAATGAGCAGTTCTTC	CSVRSFGNEQFF
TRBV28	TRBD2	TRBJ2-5	TGTGCCAGCAGTCTGGAAAAGCGGGAGGCCCACTTC	CASSLEKREAHF
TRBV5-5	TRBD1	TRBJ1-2	TGTGCCAGCACCCTCGGACAGGGGAACTATGGCTACACCTTC	CASTLGQGNYGYTF
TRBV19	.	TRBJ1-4	TGTGCCAGTAGTTTTTTGCAGGGTCCAACTAATGAAAAACTGTTTTTT	CASSFLQGPTNEKLFF
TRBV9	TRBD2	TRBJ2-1	TGTGCCAGCAGCGTTTCACTAGCGGGAGGGTACAATGAGCAGTTCTTC	CASSVSLAGGYNEQFF
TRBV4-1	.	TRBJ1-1	TGCGCCAGCAGCCAGCCGGGGACGGACAGCGGAGCTTTCTTT	CASSQPGTDSGAFF
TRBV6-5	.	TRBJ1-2	TGTGCCAGCAGTTACTCAGCTGGGGAGGGTGGCTACACCTTC	CASSYSAGEGGYTF
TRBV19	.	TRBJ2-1	TGTGCCAGTAGTACCACCTCAGGGTCTGGGTCCTACAATGAGCAGTTCTTC	CASSTTSGSGSYNEQFF
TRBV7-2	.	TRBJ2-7	TGTGCCAGCAGCTCCACTAGACGGGGCTACGAGCAGTACTTC	CASSSTRRGYEQYF
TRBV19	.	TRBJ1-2	TGTGCCAGTAGTTCCACGGGGGAACCTAACTATGGCTACACCTTC	CASSSTGEPNYGYTF
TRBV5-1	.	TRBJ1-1	TGCGCCAGCAGCTTGGAGGTGGCAGGGCGGACTACGAACACTGAAGCTTTCTTT	CASSLEVAGRTTNTEAFF